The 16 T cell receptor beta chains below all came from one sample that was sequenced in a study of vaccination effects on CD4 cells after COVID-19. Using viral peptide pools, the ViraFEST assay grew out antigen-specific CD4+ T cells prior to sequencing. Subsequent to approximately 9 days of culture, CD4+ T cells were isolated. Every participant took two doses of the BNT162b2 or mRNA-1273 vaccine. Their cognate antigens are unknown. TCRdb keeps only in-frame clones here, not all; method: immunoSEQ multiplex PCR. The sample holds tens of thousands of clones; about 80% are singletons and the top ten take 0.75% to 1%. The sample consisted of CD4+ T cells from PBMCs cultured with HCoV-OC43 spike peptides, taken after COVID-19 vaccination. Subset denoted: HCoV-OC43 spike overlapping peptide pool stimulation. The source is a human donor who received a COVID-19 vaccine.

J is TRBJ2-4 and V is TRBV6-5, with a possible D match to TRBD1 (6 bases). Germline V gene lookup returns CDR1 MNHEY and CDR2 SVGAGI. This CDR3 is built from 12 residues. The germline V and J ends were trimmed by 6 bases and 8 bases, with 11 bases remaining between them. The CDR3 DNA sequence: TGTGCCAGCAGCCCGAAGGGGGACATTCAGTACTTC. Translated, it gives CASSPKGDIQYF.

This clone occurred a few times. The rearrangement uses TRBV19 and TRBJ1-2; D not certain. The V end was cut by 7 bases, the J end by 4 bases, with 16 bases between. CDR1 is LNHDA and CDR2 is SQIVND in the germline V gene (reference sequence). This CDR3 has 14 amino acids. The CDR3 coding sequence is TGTGCCAGTAAAGGTCCGGCGGACTCCTATGGCTACACCTTC. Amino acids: CASKGPADSYGYTF.

CDR3 nucleotides: TGTGCCACCAGTGATCACCGGGACGGTGGGACCTACGAGCAGTACGTC. Encoded protein: CATSDHRDGGTYEQYV. The chain is built from TRBV24-1 and TRBJ2-7, with D perhaps given as TRBD1 or TRBD2 (5 bases each). Germline loops: CDR1 KGHDR, CDR2 SFDVKD. This CDR3 is built from 16 residues. Trimming took 3 bases from V and 2 from J, leaving 16 bases between them.

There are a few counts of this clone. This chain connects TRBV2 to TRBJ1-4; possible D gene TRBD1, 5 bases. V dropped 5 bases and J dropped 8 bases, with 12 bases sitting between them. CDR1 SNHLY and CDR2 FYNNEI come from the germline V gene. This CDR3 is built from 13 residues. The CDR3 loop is CASSSGRYEKLFF. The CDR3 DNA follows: TGTGCCAGCAGTTCAGGGAGGTACGAAAAACTGTTTTTT.

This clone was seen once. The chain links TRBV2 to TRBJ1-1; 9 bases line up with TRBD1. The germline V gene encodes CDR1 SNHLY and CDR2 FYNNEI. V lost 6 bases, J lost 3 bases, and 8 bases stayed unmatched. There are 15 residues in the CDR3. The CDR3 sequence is CASRTQQGAYTEAFF. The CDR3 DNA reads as TGTGCCAGCAGGACTCAACAGGGGGCTTACACTGAAGCTTTCTTT.

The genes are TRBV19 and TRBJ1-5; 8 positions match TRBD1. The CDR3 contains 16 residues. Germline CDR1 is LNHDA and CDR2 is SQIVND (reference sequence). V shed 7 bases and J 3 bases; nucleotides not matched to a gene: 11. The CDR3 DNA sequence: TGTGCCAGTACTCCGGACAGGGCGAGGGACAATCAGCCCCAGCATTTT. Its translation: CASTPDRARDNQPQHF.

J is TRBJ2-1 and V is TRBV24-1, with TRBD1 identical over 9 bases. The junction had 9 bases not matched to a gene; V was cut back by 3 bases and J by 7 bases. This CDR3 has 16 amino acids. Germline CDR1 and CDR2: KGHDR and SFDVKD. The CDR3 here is CATSDPGQGGGNEQFF. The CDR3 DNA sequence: TGTGCCACCAGTGATCCGGGACAGGGTGGGGGGAATGAGCAGTTCTTC.

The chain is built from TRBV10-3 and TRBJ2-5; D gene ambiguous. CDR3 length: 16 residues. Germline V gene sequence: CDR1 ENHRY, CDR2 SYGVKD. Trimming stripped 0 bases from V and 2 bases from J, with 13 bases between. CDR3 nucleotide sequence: TGTGCCATCAGTGAGTCCTCTAGTTTAGTACAAGAGACCCAGTACTTC. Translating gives CAISESSSLVQETQYF.

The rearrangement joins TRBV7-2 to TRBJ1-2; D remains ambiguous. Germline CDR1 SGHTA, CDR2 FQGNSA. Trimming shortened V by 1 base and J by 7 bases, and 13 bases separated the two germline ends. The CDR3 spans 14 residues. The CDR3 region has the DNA TGTGCCAGCAGCTTAGGGGCAACGTTGGGTGGCTACACCTTC. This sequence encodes CASSLGATLGGYTF.

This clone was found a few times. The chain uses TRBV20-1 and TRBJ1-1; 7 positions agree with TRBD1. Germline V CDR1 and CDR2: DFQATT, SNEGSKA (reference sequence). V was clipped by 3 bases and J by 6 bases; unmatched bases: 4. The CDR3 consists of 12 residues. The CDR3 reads CSASRDSPEAFF. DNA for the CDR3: TGCAGTGCTAGTCGGGACAGTCCTGAAGCTTTCTTT.

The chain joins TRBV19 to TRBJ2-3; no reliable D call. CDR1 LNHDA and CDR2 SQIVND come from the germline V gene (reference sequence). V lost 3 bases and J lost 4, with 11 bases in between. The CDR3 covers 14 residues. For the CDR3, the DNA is TGTGCCAGTAGTATCCGGGTTTTGGCAGATACGCAGTATTTT. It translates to CASSIRVLADTQYF.

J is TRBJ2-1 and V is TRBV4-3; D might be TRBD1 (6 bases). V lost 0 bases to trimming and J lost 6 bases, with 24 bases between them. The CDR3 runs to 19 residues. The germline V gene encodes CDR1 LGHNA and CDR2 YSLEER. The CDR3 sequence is CASSQDYFAQGSGANEQFF. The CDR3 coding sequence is TGCGCCAGCAGCCAAGATTACTTCGCACAGGGTTCAGGGGCCAATGAGCAGTTCTTC.

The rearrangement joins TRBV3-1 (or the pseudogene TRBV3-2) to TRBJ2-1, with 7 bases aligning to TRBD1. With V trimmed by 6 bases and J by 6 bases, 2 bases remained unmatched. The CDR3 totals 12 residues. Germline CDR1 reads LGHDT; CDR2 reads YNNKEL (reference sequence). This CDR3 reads CASRRQGNEQFF. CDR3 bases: TGTGCCAGCAGACGACAGGGCAATGAGCAGTTCTTC.

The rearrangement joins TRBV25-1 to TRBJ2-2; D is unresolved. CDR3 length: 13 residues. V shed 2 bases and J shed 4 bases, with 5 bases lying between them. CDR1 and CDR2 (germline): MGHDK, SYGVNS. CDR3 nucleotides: TGTGCCAGCAGTGAAGCCACCACCGGGGAGCTGTTTTTT. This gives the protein CASSEATTGELFF.

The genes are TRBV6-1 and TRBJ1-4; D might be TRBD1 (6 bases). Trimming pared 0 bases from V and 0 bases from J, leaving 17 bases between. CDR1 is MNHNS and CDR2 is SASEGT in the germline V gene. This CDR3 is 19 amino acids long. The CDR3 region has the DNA TGTGCCAGCAGTGAAGCATTGGGACAATCGATTGCAACTAATGAAAAACTGTTTTTT. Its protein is CASSEALGQSIATNEKLFF.

Here the CDR3 reads CASSLYRGTDTQYF. CDR3 in DNA: TGTGCCAGCAGCTTATATAGGGGCACAGATACGCAGTATTTT. The chain links TRBV7-3 to TRBJ2-3; D not certain. Germline values: CDR1 SGHTA, CDR2 FQGTGA. V dropped 2 bases and J dropped 1 base, with 7 bases sitting between them. CDR3 size: 14 residues.